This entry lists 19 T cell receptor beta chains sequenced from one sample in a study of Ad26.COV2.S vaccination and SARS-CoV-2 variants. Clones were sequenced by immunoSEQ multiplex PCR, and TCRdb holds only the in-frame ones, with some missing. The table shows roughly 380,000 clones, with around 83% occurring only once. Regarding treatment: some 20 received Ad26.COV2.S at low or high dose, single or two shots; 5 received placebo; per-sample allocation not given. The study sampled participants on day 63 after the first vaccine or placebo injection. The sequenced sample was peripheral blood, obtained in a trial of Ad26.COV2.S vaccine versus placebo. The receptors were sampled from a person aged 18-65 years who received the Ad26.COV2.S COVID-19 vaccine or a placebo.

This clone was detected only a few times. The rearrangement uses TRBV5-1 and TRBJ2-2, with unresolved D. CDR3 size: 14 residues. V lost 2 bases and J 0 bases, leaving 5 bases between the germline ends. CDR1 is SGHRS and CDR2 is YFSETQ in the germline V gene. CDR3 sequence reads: CASSFAANTGELFF. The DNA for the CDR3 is TGCGCCAGCAGCTTCGCAGCGAACACCGGGGAGCTGTTTTTT.

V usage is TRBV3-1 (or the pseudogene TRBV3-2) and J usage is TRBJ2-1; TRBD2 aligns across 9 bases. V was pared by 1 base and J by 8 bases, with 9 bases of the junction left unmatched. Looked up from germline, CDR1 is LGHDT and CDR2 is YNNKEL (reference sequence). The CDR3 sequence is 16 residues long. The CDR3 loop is CASSQGGGGALHEQFF. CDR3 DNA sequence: TGTGCCAGCAGCCAAGGAGGCGGGGGGGCCCTCCATGAGCAGTTCTTC.

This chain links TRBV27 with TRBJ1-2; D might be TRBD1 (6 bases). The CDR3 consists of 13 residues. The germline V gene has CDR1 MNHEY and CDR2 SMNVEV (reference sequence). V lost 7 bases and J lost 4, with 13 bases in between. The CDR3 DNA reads TGTGCCAGCAAAATTACAGGGTCCTATGGCTACACCTTC. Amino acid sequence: CASKITGSYGYTF.

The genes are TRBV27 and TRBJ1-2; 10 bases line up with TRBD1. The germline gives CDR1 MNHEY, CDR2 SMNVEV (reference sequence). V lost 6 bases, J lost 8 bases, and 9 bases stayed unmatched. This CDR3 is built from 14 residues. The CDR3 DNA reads TGTGCCAGCAGCCAGGGACAGGGGAGAGGGGGCTACACCTTC. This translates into CASSQGQGRGGYTF.

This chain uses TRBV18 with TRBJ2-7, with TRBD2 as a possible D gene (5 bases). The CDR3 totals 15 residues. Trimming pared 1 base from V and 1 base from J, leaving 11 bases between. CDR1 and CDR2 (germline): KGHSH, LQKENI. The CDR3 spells CASSPRPTGSYEQYF. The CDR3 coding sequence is TGTGCCAGCTCACCACGGCCTACGGGATCCTACGAGCAGTACTTC.

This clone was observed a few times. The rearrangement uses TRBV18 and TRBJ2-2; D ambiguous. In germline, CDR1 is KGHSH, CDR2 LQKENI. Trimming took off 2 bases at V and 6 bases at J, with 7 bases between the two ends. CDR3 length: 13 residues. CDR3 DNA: TGTGCCAGCTCACCAAGGGATTCCGGGGAGCTGTTTTTT. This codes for CASSPRDSGELFF. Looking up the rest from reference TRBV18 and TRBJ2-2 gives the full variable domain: NAGVMQNPRHLVRRRGQEARLRCSPMKGHSHVYWYRQLPEEGLKFMVYLQKENIIDESGMPKERFSAEFPKEGPSILRIQQVVRGDSAAYFCASSPRDSGELFFGEGSRLTVL.

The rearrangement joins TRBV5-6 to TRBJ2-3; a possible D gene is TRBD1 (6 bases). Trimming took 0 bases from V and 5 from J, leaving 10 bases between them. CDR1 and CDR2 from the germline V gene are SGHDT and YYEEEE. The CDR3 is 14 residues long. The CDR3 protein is CASSLGPGEDTQYF. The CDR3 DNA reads TGTGCCAGCAGCTTGGGCCCAGGGGAAGATACGCAGTATTTT.

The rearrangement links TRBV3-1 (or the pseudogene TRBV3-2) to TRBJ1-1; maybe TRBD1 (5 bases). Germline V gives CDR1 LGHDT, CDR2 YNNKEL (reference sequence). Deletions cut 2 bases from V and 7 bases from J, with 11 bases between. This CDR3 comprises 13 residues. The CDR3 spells CASSQSRDFEAFF. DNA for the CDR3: TGTGCCAGCAGCCAATCCCGGGACTTTGAAGCTTTCTTT.

The CDR3 nucleotides read TGTGCCAGCAGCTTAGCCACGGGCATTCAGTACTTC. This encodes CASSLATGIQYF. The gene calls are TRBV7-2 and TRBJ2-4; no definite D call. Trimming left V 0 bases short and J 9 bases short, with 6 bases between. Germline values: CDR1 SGHTA, CDR2 FQGNSA. The CDR3 consists of 12 residues.

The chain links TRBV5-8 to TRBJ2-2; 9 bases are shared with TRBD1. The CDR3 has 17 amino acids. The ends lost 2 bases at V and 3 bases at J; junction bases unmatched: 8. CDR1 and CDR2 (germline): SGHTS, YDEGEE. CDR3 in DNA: TGTGCCAGCAGCTTACACGGGACAGGGAGGGACACCGGGGAGCTGTTTTTT. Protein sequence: CASSLHGTGRDTGELFF. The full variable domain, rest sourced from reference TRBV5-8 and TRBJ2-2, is EAGVTQSPTHLIKTRGQQATLRCSPISGHTSVYWYQQALGLGLQFLLWYDEGEERNRGNFPPRFSGRQFPNYSSELNVNALELEDSALYLCASSLHGTGRDTGELFFGEGSRLTVL.

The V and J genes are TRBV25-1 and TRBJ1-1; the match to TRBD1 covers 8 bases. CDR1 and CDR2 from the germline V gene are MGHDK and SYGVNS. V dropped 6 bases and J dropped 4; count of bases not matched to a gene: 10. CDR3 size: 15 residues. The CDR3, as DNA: TGTGCCAGCAGCCCGGGACAGGTGAAAAGCACTGAAGCTTTCTTT. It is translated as CASSPGQVKSTEAFF.

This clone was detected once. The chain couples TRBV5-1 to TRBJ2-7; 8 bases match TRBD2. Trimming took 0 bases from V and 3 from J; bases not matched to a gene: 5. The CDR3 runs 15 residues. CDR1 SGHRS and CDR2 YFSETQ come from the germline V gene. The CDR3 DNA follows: TGCGCCAGCAGCTTGGAGGTAGCGGGATTCTACGAGCAGTACTTC. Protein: CASSLEVAGFYEQYF.

The CDR3 DNA sequence: TGTGCCAGCAGTTACGTTAAGACTAGCGGGAGAGATACGCAGTATTTT. Amino acid sequence: CASSYVKTSGRDTQYF. This chain uses TRBV6-2 or TRBV6-3 with TRBJ2-3, with 12 bases lining up with TRBD2. The CDR3 runs to 16 residues. With V trimmed by 2 bases and J by 5 bases, 5 bases remained unmatched. In germline, CDR1 is MNHEY, CDR2 SVGEGT.

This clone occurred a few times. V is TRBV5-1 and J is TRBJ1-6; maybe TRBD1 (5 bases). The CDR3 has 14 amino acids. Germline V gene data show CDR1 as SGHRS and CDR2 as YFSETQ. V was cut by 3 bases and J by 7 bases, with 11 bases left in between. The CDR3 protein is CASSSTGSNSPLHF. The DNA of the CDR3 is TGCGCCAGCAGCTCTACAGGATCCAATTCACCCCTCCACTTT.

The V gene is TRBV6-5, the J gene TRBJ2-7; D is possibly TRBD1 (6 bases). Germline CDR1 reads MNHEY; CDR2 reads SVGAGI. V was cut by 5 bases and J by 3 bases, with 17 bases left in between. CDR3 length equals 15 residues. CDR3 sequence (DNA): TGTGCCAGCAGTCTTGTTCCGGGACACTTCTACGAGCAGTACTTC. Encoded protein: CASSLVPGHFYEQYF.

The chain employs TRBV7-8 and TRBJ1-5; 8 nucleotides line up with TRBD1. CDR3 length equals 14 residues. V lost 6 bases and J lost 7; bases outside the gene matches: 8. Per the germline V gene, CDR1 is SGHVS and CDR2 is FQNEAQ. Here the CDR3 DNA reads TGTGCCAGCAGACCGGACAGGGTCCGCCAGCCCCAGCATTTT. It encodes CASRPDRVRQPQHF.

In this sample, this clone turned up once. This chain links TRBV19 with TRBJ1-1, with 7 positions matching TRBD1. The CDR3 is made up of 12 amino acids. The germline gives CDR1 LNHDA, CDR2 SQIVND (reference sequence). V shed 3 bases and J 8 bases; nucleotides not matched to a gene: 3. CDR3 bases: TGTGCCAGTAGTATCGACAGGGCCGAAGCTTTCTTT. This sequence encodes CASSIDRAEAFF.

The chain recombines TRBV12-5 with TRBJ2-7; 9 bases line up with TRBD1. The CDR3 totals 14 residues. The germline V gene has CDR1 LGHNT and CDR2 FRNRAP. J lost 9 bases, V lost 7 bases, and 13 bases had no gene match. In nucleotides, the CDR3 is TGTGCTAGTGCTCCGTCGGACAGGGGAGGGGCGCAGTACTTC. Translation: CASAPSDRGGAQYF. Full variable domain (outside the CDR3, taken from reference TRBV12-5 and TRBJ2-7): DARVTQTPRHKVTEMGQEVTMRCQPILGHNTVFWYRQTMMQGLELLAYFRNRAPLDDSGMPKDRFSAEMPDATLATLKIQPSEPRDSAVYFCASAPSDRGGAQYFGPGTRLTVT.

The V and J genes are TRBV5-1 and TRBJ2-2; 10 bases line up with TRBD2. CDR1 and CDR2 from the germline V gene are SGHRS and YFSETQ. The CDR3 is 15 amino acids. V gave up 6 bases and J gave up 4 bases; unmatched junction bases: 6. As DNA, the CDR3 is TGCGCCAGCACTAGCGGGGGAGACTTCACCGGGGAGCTGTTTTTT. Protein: CASTSGGDFTGELFF.